Listed below are T cell receptor beta chains from one sample, sequenced in a study of blood T cells in healthy people across ages. TCRdb used MiXCR to reprocess the 5' RACE reads, holding one entry per CDR3 protein. The sample yields 710,000 or so distinct CDR3 sequences, 32% seen once. Sequencing was carried out using blood. All receptors come from a woman over 75 in good health. Both conserved end residues are part of each CDR3. Each record gives: CDR3 DNA, CDR3 protein, V gene, D gene, J gene, clone size. D genes are given only for firm matches. Clone size is stated in some rows and not others, as once, few, many or a class when expanded.

DNA: TGTGCCAGCTCACCACCGGGCAGGGGGACTGGGGCCGACGTCCTGACTTTC
CDR3: CASSPPGRGTGADVLTF
V: TRBV18
D: .
J: TRBJ2-6
size: .

DNA: TGCGCCAGCAGCCAAGATGGGGCGGCTAGGGGTGAGACCCAGTACTTC
CDR3: CASSQDGAARGETQYF
V: TRBV4-1
D: .
J: TRBJ2-5
size: many

DNA: TGTGCCAGCAGCAGAGGAGGTGGGAACTATGGCTACACCTTC
CDR3: CASSRGGGNYGYTF
V: TRBV9
D: .
J: TRBJ1-2
size: many

DNA: TGCAGTGCTAGAGACAGGGGTAACTACGAGCAGTACTTC
CDR3: CSARDRGNYEQYF
V: TRBV20-1
D: .
J: TRBJ2-7
size: .

DNA: TGTGCCAGCAGCTTAAGGTCCGCAGGGAGAGAGACCCAGTACTTC
CDR3: CASSLRSAGRETQYF
V: TRBV5-6
D: .
J: TRBJ2-5
size: many

DNA: TGTGCCACCAGTGACTCAGGGGTAGGGAATCAGCCCCAGCATTTT
CDR3: CATSDSGVGNQPQHF
V: TRBV24-1
D: .
J: TRBJ1-5
size: few

DNA: TGCAGTGCTCCGAACGGGGGGGCTATCGCAGATACGCAGTATTTT
CDR3: CSAPNGGAIADTQYF
V: TRBV20-1
D: TRBD2
J: TRBJ2-3
size: .

DNA: TGTGCCAGCACTGAAATGGGACAGGAGGTGGAAGGCTACACCTTC
CDR3: CASTEMGQEVEGYTF
V: TRBV28
D: TRBD1
J: TRBJ1-2
size: many

DNA: TGCAGTGCCACCAGCGGGGTAGGCGAGACCCAGTACTTC
CDR3: CSATSGVGETQYF
V: TRBV20-1
D: TRBD2
J: TRBJ2-5
size: many

DNA: TGTGCCAGCAGTGAAATACGGGATCAGCCCCAGCATTTT
CDR3: CASSEIRDQPQHF
V: TRBV2
D: .
J: TRBJ1-5
size: many

DNA: TGCAGTGCTTACCCCGCAGACCAATCGGGTTGCAATGAGCAGTACTTC
CDR3: CSAYPADQSGCNEQYF
V: TRBV20-1
D: .
J: TRBJ2-7
size: .

DNA: TGTGCCACCAGCAGAGACAGGGGCGCTGAAGCTTTCTTT
CDR3: CATSRDRGAEAFF
V: TRBV15
D: .
J: TRBJ1-1
size: many

DNA: TGTGCCATCAGCGGTCAGGAGTTGCTCTCTGGGGCCAACGTCCTGACTTTC
CDR3: CAISGQELLSGANVLTF
V: TRBV10-3
D: .
J: TRBJ2-6
size: many

DNA: TGTGCCAGCAGTTTATCTTTCAGGCCAGGTGCGGGTCAGCCCCAGCATTTT
CDR3: CASSLSFRPGAGQPQHF
V: TRBV27
D: .
J: TRBJ1-5
size: many

DNA: TGTGCCAGCAGCTTGATGAGCAGGCTAAATCAGCCCCAGCATTTT
CDR3: CASSLMSRLNQPQHF
V: TRBV7-2
D: .
J: TRBJ1-5
size: .

DNA: TGTGCCAGCAGCGTAGCGGGTAAAAGTCCGTATAAAGGGTACAATGAGCAGTTCTTC
CDR3: CASSVAGKSPYKGYNEQFF
V: TRBV9
D: .
J: TRBJ2-1
size: many

DNA: TGTGCCAGCAGCCAAGTTGCGGGGGACAATGAGCAGTTCTTC
CDR3: CASSQVAGDNEQFF
V: TRBV3-1
D: TRBD2
J: TRBJ2-1
size: many

DNA: TGTGCCAGCAGCTTCCTTATACGAACAGGGGGCAGAACAGATACGCAGTATTTT
CDR3: CASSFLIRTGGRTDTQYF
V: TRBV7-2
D: TRBD1
J: TRBJ2-3
size: many

DNA: TGTGCCACCAGTGCCCTCCGTAACAATGAGCAGTTCTTC
CDR3: CATSALRNNEQFF
V: TRBV24-1
D: .
J: TRBJ2-1
size: .

DNA: TGTGCCAGCAGCTCGAGCGGCTCGGGGGAGACCCAGTACTTC
CDR3: CASSSSGSGETQYF
V: TRBV5-6
D: .
J: TRBJ2-5
size: many

DNA: TGTGCCATCAGTGACCTAGCGGGGCCCACCGGGGAGCTGTTTTTT
CDR3: CAISDLAGPTGELFF
V: TRBV10-3
D: TRBD2
J: TRBJ2-2
size: .

DNA: TGCAGTGCTAGACGGACCGGGGTGGGAGGCTACACCTTC
CDR3: CSARRTGVGGYTF
V: TRBV20-1
D: .
J: TRBJ1-2
size: few

DNA: TGTGCCAGCAGCCATCGTAGGGGTTCGGAGACCCAGTACTTC
CDR3: CASSHRRGSETQYF
V: TRBV7-2
D: .
J: TRBJ2-5
size: .

DNA: TGCGCCAGCAGCTTCGGTGGGATTGGGAACATTCAGTACTTC
CDR3: CASSFGGIGNIQYF
V: TRBV5-1
D: .
J: TRBJ2-4
size: .

DNA: TGTGCCATCAGTGGGCCATTAGCTCGTTCAGATACGCAGTATTTT
CDR3: CAISGPLARSDTQYF
V: TRBV10-3
D: .
J: TRBJ2-3
size: .

DNA: TGCGCCAGCAGCTTGGCCGGGGGTTACACCTACGAGCAGTACTTC
CDR3: CASSLAGGYTYEQYF
V: TRBV5-1
D: .
J: TRBJ2-7
size: many

DNA: TGTGCCAGCAGCCATGGGACAGGGGGCGATTTTGGCTACACCTTC
CDR3: CASSHGTGGDFGYTF
V: TRBV7-9
D: TRBD1
J: TRBJ1-2
size: many

DNA: TGTGCCAGCAAGATCGCAGGGGGTCGGGGAGAGACCCAGTACTTC
CDR3: CASKIAGGRGETQYF
V: TRBV6-5
D: TRBD1
J: TRBJ2-5
size: many

DNA: TGCAGCGTTGACCCGAGGGAAAACTATGGCTACACCTTC
CDR3: CSVDPRENYGYTF
V: TRBV29-1
D: .
J: TRBJ1-2
size: many

DNA: TGCGCCAGCAGCCTGGGACAGGGCGGCTCACCCCTCCACTTT
CDR3: CASSLGQGGSPLHF
V: TRBV28
D: TRBD1
J: TRBJ1-6
size: many

DNA: TGTGCCAGCAGCCCCTTACTAGCAGGCTCTGGGGCCAACGTCCTGACTTTC
CDR3: CASSPLLAGSGANVLTF
V: TRBV3-1
D: .
J: TRBJ2-6
size: many

DNA: TGTGCCATCAGTGACGGGGACTTTGAAGCTTTCTTT
CDR3: CAISDGDFEAFF
V: TRBV10-3
D: .
J: TRBJ1-1
size: .

DNA: TGTGCCAGCATCCCTGCTGGGACTAACTATGGCTACACCTTC
CDR3: CASIPAGTNYGYTF
V: TRBV6-1
D: .
J: TRBJ1-2
size: .

DNA: TGCGCCAGCAGCCCCCCCGGGGAGGGAGTGGGTACTGAAGCTTTCTTT
CDR3: CASSPPGEGVGTEAFF
V: TRBV5-1
D: .
J: TRBJ1-1
size: few

DNA: TGTGCCAGCAGTACCGGGACAGGGGGCTTCGAGCAGTACTTC
CDR3: CASSTGTGGFEQYF
V: TRBV6-5
D: TRBD1
J: TRBJ2-7
size: many

DNA: TGTGCCAGCAGCCGCTATGCTTCGGGGACTAGCACAGATACGCAGTATTTT
CDR3: CASSRYASGTSTDTQYF
V: TRBV7-6
D: .
J: TRBJ2-3
size: .

DNA: TGTGCCAGCAGCCTCAGAGGGGCACAATCACCCCTCCACTTT
CDR3: CASSLRGAQSPLHF
V: TRBV9
D: .
J: TRBJ1-6
size: few